Each of the 24 T cell receptor beta chains below was sequenced from the same sample in a study of T-cell memory formation after mild COVID-19. TCRdb analysed the 5' RACE reads with MiXCR anew, one entry per CDR3 protein. The sample consists of 500,000 to 650,000 distinct CDR3 sequences, roughly 20% of them appearing once. Material for sequencing was PBMCs or a T cell subset sorted from them (not recorded which). The receptors shown here come from an adult woman who had mild COVID-19 (a few samples of this study predate the infection). Cell type and time point are not known.

V usage is TRBV5-6 and J usage is TRBJ2-7; 8 nucleotides align to TRBD1. The CDR3 is 14 amino acids. In germline, CDR1 is SGHDT, CDR2 YYEEEE. The ends lost 5 bases at V and 3 bases at J; junction bases unmatched: 7. The CDR3 DNA follows: TGTGCCAGCAGTTCCAGGGGGCTGATCTACGAGCAGTACTTC. Residues: CASSSRGLIYEQYF.

The chain recombines TRBV6-5 with TRBJ2-3; D is unresolved. V was pared by 7 bases and J by 1 base, with 9 bases between. The CDR3 covers 13 residues. Germline V gives CDR1 MNHEY, CDR2 SVGAGI. The chain's CDR3 is CASMGPGTDTQYF. In DNA, the CDR3 is TGTGCCAGCATGGGTCCTGGCACAGATACGCAGTATTTT.

This sequence joins TRBV20-1 and TRBJ2-1; D not resolved. V was trimmed by 8 bases and J by 5 bases, leaving 16 bases between them. Germline lookup yields CDR1 DFQATT and CDR2 SNEGSKA (reference sequence). The CDR3 runs 13 residues. The CDR3 DNA reads as TGCAGTCCCCGGCAGGACCTCAACAATGAGCAGTTCTTC. This translates into CSPRQDLNNEQFF.

This clonotype turned up a few times. The chain uses TRBV24-1 and TRBJ2-1; D possibly corresponds to TRBD1 (5 bases). This CDR3 has 14 residues. CDR1 and CDR2 (germline): KGHDR, SFDVKD. Trimming stripped 9 bases from V and 6 bases from J, with 17 bases between. CDR3 loop: CATHTGRAGNEQFF. In DNA, the CDR3 is TGTGCCACCCATACAGGCAGGGCCGGCAATGAGCAGTTCTTC.

This chain links TRBV12-3 or TRBV12-4 with TRBJ2-7; D uncertain. The CDR3 is made up of 15 amino acids. Trimming stripped 3 bases from V and 1 base from J, with 13 bases between. This chain's CDR3 is CASSFWTERSYEQYF. The CDR3 region has the DNA TGTGCCAGCAGTTTTTGGACGGAGAGATCCTACGAGCAGTACTTC.

This clonotype was seen many times. This sequence joins TRBV5-5 and TRBJ2-7; D is ambiguous. The CDR3 runs 14 residues. CDR1 is SGHKS and CDR2 is YYEKEE in the germline V gene (reference sequence). Deletions cut 4 bases from V and 0 bases from J, with 11 bases between. The CDR3 is CASSPTLGSYEQYF. The DNA for the CDR3 is TGTGCCAGCAGCCCCACTCTGGGCTCCTACGAGCAGTACTTC.

This clonotype was detected ten times or more. This rearrangement joins TRBV7-2 to TRBJ1-1; D might be TRBD1 (5 bases). CDR3 length equals 13 residues. V was clipped by 6 bases and J by 1 base, with 9 bases between them. The germline V gene encodes CDR1 SGHTA and CDR2 FQGNSA. CDR3 residues: CASSPGGNTEAFF. CDR3 coding DNA: TGTGCCAGCAGTCCCGGGGGGAACACTGAAGCTTTCTTT.

The chain links TRBV12-3 or TRBV12-4 to TRBJ1-1, with TRBD1 as a possible D gene (6 bases). The CDR3 is 13 amino acids. V was shortened by 3 bases and J by 8 bases, with 13 bases between the two germline ends. CDR3 in amino acids: CASSFRGLGEAFF. For the CDR3, the DNA is TGTGCCAGCAGTTTCAGGGGATTAGGGGAAGCTTTCTTT.

There are many counts of this clonotype. This chain connects TRBV12-3 or TRBV12-4 to TRBJ2-1, with no clear D. The CDR3 contains 13 residues. Trimming took 3 bases from V and 7 from J, leaving 10 bases between them. The CDR3 sequence: CASSLSRVNEQFF. DNA for the CDR3: TGTGCCAGCAGTTTGAGTAGGGTTAATGAGCAGTTCTTC.

Only a few counts were recorded for this clonotype. The V and J genes are TRBV7-3 and TRBJ2-1; 10 bases align to TRBD2. The germline V gene encodes CDR1 SGHTA and CDR2 FQGTGA. There are 14 residues in the CDR3. V was clipped by 5 bases and J by 9 bases; unmatched bases: 7. The CDR3 bases are TGTGCCAGCAGCGAGGGACTAGCGAGTACTGAGCAGTTCTTC. Its translation is CASSEGLASTEQFF.

This clonotype was detected only a few times. The chain couples TRBV9 to TRBJ2-1; TRBD1 agrees at 7 bases. J lost 8 bases, V lost 4 bases, and 9 bases had no gene match. Germline lookup yields CDR1 SGDLS and CDR2 YYNGEE. There are 14 residues in the CDR3. The CDR3 DNA reads TGTGCCAGCAGCATACTGGACAGGTACGATGAGCAGTTCTTC. It codes for CASSILDRYDEQFF. The variable domain in full, with the rest retrieved from reference TRBV9 and TRBJ2-1, is DSGVTQTPKHLITATGQRVTLRCSPRSGDLSVYWYQQSLDQGLQFLIQYYNGEERAKGNILERFSAQQFPDLHSELNLSSLELGDSALYFCASSILDRYDEQFFGPGTRLTVL.

This clonotype was observed a few times. The rearrangement links TRBV10-3 to TRBJ1-2, with TRBD1 matching over 8 bases. The ends lost 0 bases at V and 5 bases at J; junction bases unmatched: 11. CDR3 length: 17 residues. Per the germline V gene, CDR1 is ENHRY and CDR2 is SYGVKD. This CDR3 is CAISESTKGQAWYGYTF. DNA of the CDR3: TGTGCCATCAGTGAGTCGACTAAGGGACAGGCGTGGTATGGCTACACCTTC.

This clonotype was counted between two and nine times. V usage is TRBV4-1 and J usage is TRBJ1-2; no definite D call. Germline CDR1 MGHRA, CDR2 YSYEKL. The CDR3 has 13 amino acids. The ends were cut back, 1 base at V and 5 bases at J, with 8 bases in the middle. This CDR3 reads CASSQGHSYGYTF. The DNA for the CDR3 is TGCGCCAGCAGCCAAGGTCACAGTTATGGCTACACCTTC.

This clonotype has just a few counts. V usage is TRBV7-6 and J usage is TRBJ1-4, with D uncertain. This CDR3 contains 15 residues. V lost 3 bases and J lost 7, with 15 bases in between. The germline V gene has CDR1 SGHVS and CDR2 FNYEAQ. The CDR3 DNA reads TGTGCCAGCAGCTTGAATACAGCCGGAGGTGAAAAACTGTTTTTT. It is translated as CASSLNTAGGEKLFF.

This clonotype was detected only a few times. This sequence joins TRBV7-3 and TRBJ1-1, with D unclear. Germline assignment: CDR1 SGHTA and CDR2 FQGTGA. V was pared by 11 bases and J by 4 bases, with 17 bases between. This CDR3 has 13 residues. CDR3 region: CAGPVPGSTEAFF. The CDR3 nucleotides read TGTGCCGGACCAGTTCCGGGAAGCACTGAAGCTTTCTTT.

This chain connects TRBV29-1 to TRBJ1-1; TRBD1 might be the D (5 bases). The V and J ends lost 1 base and 7 bases respectively, with 10 bases between them. The CDR3 has 12 residues. Germline CDR1 reads SQVTM; CDR2 reads ANQGSEA. The CDR3 DNA follows: TGCAGCGTTGAAGGCTGGGGGTTTGAAGCTTTCTTT. Its protein product is CSVEGWGFEAFF.

This clonotype was detected a few times. V gene TRBV7-2 combines with J gene TRBJ2-3; 11 nucleotides agree with TRBD2. V dropped 5 bases and J dropped 6; count of bases not matched to a gene: 7. The germline V gene encodes CDR1 SGHTA and CDR2 FQGNSA. The CDR3 extends over 15 amino acids. CDR3 nucleotide sequence: TGTGCCAGCAGCGTTAGCGGGGGGGCCATTGATACGCAGTATTTT. Translating gives CASSVSGGAIDTQYF.

The chain joins TRBV27 to TRBJ2-5, with 7 nucleotides matching TRBD2. The V segment lost 6 bases and the J segment 7 bases; nucleotides outside the gene matches: 11. Germline V gene data show CDR1 as MNHEY and CDR2 as SMNVEV (reference sequence). The CDR3 extends over 14 amino acids. This chain's CDR3 is CASRRAGLAGTQYF. The CDR3 region has the DNA TGTGCCAGCAGAAGAGCGGGACTCGCGGGGACCCAGTACTTC.

In its sample, this clonotype was seen a few times. This rearrangement joins TRBV20-1 to TRBJ1-1; 7 nucleotides line up with TRBD1. The CDR3 contains 14 residues. Germline loops: CDR1 DFQATT, CDR2 SNEGSKA (reference sequence). The V gene end was trimmed by 0 bases and the J gene end by 1 base; junction bases not matched to a gene: 2. DNA of the CDR3: TGCAGTGCTAGAGAACAGGGGAAGAACACTGAAGCTTTCTTT. Its protein is CSAREQGKNTEAFF.

This sequence joins TRBV6-5 and TRBJ2-6; weak D call: TRBD2 (7 bases). The CDR3 runs 13 residues. V was trimmed by 11 bases and J by 4 bases, leaving 12 bases between them. Germline-derived CDR1 and CDR2 are MNHEY and SVGAGI. In DNA, the CDR3 is TGTGCCGTCCGGGGGGCCGGGGCCAACGTCCTGACTTTC. Translating gives CAVRGAGANVLTF.

V is TRBV3-1 and J is TRBJ1-2; D unresolved. The CDR3 runs to 14 residues. V lost 0 bases, J lost 1 base, and 6 bases lay in between. The germline CDR1 and CDR2 sequences are LGHDT and YNNKEL (reference sequence). The CDR3 sequence: CASSQDRFNYGYTF. The CDR3 bases are TGTGCCAGCAGCCAAGACAGGTTTAACTATGGCTACACCTTC.

This clonotype occurred a few times. J is TRBJ2-7 and V is TRBV9; 8 bases are shared with TRBD1. V was pared by 2 bases and J by 0 bases, with 7 bases of the junction left unmatched. Germline-derived CDR1 and CDR2 are SGDLS and YYNGEE. The CDR3 is 16 amino acids. CDR3 sequence reads: CASSVTGAEDSYEQYF. The CDR3 coding sequence is TGTGCCAGCAGCGTGACAGGGGCTGAGGACTCCTACGAGCAGTACTTC.

The CDR3 sequence is CASSEGGTPKETQYF. CDR3 nucleotide sequence: TGTGCCAGCAGTGAAGGCGGGACGCCAAAAGAGACCCAGTACTTC. The chain has TRBV2 and TRBJ2-5, with D possibly TRBD2 on 6 matching bases. The CDR3 spans 15 residues. Germline CDR1 is SNHLY and CDR2 is FYNNEI. V shed 1 base and J shed 3 bases, with 12 bases lying between them. Supplemented by reference TRBV2 and TRBJ2-5, the full variable domain reads EPEVTQTPSHQVTQMGQEVILRCVPISNHLYFYWYRQILGQKVEFLVSFYNNEISEKSEIFDDQFSVERPDGSNFTLKIRSTKLEDSAMYFCASSEGGTPKETQYFGPGTRLLVL.

The CDR3 region is CASSQTSGGIREQYF. The CDR3 region has the DNA TGTGCCAGCAGTCAAACTAGCGGGGGAATACGAGAGCAGTACTTC. The chain is built from TRBV12-3 or TRBV12-4 and TRBJ2-7; 11 bases are a match to TRBD2. The CDR3 contains 15 residues. V dropped 5 bases and J dropped 7; count of bases not matched to a gene: 10.